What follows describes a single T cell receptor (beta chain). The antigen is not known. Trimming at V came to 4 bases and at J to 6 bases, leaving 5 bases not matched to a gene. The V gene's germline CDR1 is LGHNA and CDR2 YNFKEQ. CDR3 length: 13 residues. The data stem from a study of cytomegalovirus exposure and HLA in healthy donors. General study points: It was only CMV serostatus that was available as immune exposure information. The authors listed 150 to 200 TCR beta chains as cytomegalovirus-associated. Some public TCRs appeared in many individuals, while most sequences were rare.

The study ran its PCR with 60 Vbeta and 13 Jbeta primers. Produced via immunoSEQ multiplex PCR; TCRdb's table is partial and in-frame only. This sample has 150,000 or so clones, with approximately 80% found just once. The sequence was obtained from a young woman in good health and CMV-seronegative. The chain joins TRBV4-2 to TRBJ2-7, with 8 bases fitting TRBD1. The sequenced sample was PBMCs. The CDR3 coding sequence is TGTGCCAGCAGCCCAGGACAGGGTAGCGAGCAGTACTTC. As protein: CASSPGQGSEQYF.